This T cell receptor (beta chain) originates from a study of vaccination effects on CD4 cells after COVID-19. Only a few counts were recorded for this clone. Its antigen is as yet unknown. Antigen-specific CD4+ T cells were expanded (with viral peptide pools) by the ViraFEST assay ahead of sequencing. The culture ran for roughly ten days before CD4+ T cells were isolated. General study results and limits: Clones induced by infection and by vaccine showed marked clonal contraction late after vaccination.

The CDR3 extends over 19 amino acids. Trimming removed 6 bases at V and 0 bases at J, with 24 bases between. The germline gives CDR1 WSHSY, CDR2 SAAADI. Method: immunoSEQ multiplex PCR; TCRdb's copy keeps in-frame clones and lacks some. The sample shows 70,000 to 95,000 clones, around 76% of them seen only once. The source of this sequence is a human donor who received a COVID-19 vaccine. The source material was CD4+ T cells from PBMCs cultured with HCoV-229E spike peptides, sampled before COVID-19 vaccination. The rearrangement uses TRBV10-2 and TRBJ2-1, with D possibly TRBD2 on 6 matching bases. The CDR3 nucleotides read TGCGCCAGCAGAGGGACTCTCCGCTCCAAGGAGGGCTCCTACAATGAGCAGTTCTTC. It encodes CASRGTLRSKEGSYNEQFF.